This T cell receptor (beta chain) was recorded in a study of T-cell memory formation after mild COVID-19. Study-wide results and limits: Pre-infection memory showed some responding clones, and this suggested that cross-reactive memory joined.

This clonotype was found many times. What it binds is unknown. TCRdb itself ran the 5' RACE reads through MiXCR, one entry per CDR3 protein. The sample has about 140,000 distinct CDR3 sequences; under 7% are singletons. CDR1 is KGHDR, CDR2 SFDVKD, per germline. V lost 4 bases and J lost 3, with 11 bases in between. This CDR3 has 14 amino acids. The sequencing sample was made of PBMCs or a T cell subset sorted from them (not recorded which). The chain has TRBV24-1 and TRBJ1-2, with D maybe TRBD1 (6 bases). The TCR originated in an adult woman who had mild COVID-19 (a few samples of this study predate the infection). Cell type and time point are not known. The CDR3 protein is CATSEPTGYYGYTF. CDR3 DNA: TGTGCCACCAGTGAGCCGACAGGCTACTATGGCTACACCTTC.